The TCR beta chain described here comes from a study of blood T cells in healthy people across ages. The study, taken as a whole, reports: In the absence of known donor CMV status, changes in expanded clonotypes were possibly confounded. Estimated diversity, derived from one million T cells, was regarded as an underestimate.

Per the germline V gene, CDR1 is SQVTM and CDR2 is ANQGSEA. This CDR3 comprises 13 residues. V was pared by 7 bases and J by 7 bases, with 12 bases of the junction left unmatched. Using a J-beta primer mix together with a sample-barcoded 5' primer, a second PCR was run for about 6 to 12 cycles. In TCRdb, the 5' RACE reads were re-called with MiXCR into one record per CDR3 protein. The sample has about 1.1 million distinct CDR3 sequences; roughly two fifths are singletons. For this clonotype: The antigen is unknown.

Each of the donors had around 10 milliliters of peripheral blood drawn into EDTA-treated Vacutainer tubes. The sample taken for sequencing was blood. This TCR came from a man younger than 35 in good health. The chain employs TRBV29-1 and TRBJ1-2, with 7 bases identical to TRBD1. The CDR3 DNA reads TGCAGCGGCCTCACCGGGACAGTCGGTGGCTACACCTTC. This translates into CSGLTGTVGGYTF.